What follows is one T cell receptor (beta chain) and its context. Its antigen is unknown. The study made its TCR cDNA through 5'RACE template switching. That step introduced a universal primer site along with UMIs. TCRdb reprocessed the 5' RACE reads via MiXCR and lists one record per CDR3 protein. The sample records about 300,000 distinct CDR3 sequences, 7.5% to 9.5% being singletons. This record comes from a study of T cells after yellow fever vaccination. Trimming removed 3 bases from V and 0 bases from J, with 8 bases in between. This CDR3 contains 15 residues. Germline assignment: CDR1 MNHEY and CDR2 SMNVEV (reference sequence). Study results and limitations: After the booster, roughly 96% of CD4 and 88% of CD8 primary-response clones were re-detected. A small share of clonotypes appeared in both CD4 and CD8 compartments.

The source is a man between 18 and 29 years old who received the YFV17D yellow fever vaccine. The chain uses TRBV27 and TRBJ1-4; D uncertain. The sequences come from CD4+ T cells sorted from PBMCs, collected 5 days after the yellow fever booster vaccination. Here the CDR3 reads CASSFLSATNEKLFF. The DNA for the CDR3 is TGTGCCAGCAGTTTTTTATCTGCAACTAATGAAAAACTGTTTTTT.